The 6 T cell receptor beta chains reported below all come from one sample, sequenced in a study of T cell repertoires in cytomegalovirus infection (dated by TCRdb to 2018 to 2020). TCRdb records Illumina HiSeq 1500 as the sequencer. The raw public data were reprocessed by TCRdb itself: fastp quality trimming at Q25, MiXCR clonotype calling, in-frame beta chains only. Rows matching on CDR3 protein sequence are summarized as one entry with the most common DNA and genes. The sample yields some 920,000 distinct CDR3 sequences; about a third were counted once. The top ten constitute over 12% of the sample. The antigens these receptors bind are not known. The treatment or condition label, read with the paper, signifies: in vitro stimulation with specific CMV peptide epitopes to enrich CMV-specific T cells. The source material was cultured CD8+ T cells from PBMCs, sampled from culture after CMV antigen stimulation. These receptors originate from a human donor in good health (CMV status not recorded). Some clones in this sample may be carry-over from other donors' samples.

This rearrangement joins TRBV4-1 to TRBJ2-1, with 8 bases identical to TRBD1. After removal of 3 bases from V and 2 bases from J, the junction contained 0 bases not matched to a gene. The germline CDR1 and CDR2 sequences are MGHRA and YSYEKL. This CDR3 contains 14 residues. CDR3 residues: CASSQTGAYNEQFF. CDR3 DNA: TGCGCCAGCAGCCAGACAGGGGCCTACAATGAGCAGTTCTTC.

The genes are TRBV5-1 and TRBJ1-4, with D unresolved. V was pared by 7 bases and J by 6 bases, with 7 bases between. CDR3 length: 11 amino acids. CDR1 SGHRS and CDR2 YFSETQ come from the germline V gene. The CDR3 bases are TGCGCCAGCCGGATGGATGAAAAACTGTTTTTT. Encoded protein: CASRMDEKLFF.

The CDR3 sequence is CASSRLAETDYNEQFF. In DNA, the CDR3 is TGCGCCAGCAGCCGGCTAGCGGAGACAGATTACAATGAGCAGTTCTTC. The V and J genes are TRBV4-1 and TRBJ2-1, with 7 bases fitting TRBD2. V was pared by 4 bases and J by 4 bases, with 10 bases of the junction left unmatched. CDR3 length equals 16 residues. The germline V gene encodes CDR1 MGHRA and CDR2 YSYEKL.

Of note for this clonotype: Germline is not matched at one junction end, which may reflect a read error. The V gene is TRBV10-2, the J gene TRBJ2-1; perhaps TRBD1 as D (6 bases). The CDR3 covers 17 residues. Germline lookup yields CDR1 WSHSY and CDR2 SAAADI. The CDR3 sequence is CASSILLQGLGSNEQLF. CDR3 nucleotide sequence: TGCGCCAGCAGTATACTATTACAGGGCCTTGGTAGCAATGAGCAGCTCTTC.

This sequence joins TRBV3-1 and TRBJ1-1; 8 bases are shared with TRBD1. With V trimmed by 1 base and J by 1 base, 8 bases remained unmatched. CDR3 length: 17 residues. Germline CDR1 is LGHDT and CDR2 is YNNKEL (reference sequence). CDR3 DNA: TGTGCCAGCAGCCAAGTTATCGACCAGGGGGCGAACACTGAAGCTTTCTTT. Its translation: CASSQVIDQGANTEAFF.

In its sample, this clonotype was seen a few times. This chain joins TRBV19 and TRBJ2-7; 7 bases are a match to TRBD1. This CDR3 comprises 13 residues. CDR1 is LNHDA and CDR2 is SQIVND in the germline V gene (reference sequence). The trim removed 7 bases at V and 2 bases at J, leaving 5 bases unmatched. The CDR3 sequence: CASTDGTAYEQYF. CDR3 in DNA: TGTGCCAGTACCGACGGGACAGCCTACGAGCAGTACTTC.